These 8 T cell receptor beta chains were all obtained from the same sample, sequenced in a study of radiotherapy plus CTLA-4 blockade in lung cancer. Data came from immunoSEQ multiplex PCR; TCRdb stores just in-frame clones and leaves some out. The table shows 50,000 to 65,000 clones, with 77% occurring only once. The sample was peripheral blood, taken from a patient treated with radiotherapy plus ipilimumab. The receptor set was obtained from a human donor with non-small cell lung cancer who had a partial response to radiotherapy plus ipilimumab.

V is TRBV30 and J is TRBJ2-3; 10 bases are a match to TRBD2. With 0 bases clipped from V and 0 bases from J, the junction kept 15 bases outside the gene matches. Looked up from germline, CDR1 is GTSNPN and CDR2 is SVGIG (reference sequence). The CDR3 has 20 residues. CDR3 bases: TGTGCCTGGAGTGTAGAGTTTTCGCTAGCGGGGGAGACTAGCACAGATACGCAGTATTTT. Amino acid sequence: CAWSVEFSLAGETSTDTQYF.

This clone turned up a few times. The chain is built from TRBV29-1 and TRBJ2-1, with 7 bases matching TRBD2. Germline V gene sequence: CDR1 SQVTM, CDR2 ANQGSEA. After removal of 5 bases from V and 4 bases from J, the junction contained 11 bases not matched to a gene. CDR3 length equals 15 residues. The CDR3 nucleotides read TGCAGCGTTATGGGGGGGGGTCCCAATTACAATGAGCAGTTCTTC. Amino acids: CSVMGGGPNYNEQFF.

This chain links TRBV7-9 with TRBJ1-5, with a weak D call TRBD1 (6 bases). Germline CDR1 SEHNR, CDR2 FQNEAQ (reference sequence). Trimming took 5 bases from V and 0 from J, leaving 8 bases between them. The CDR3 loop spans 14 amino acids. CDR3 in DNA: TGTGCCAGCAGCAACAGGGATAGCAATCAGCCCCAGCATTTT. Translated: CASSNRDSNQPQHF. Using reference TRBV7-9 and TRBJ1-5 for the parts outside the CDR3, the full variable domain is DTGVSQNPRHKITKRGQNVTFRCDPISEHNRLYWYRQTLGQGPEFLTYFQNEAQLEKSRLLSDRFSAERPKGSFSTLEIQRTEQGDSAMYLCASSNRDSNQPQHFGDGTRLSIL.

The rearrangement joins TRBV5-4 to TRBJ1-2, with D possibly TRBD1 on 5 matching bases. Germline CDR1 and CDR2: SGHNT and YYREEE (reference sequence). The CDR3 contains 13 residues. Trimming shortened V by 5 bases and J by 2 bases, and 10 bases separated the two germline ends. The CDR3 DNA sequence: TGTGCCAGCAGTCCAGGGAACAACTATGGCTACACCTTC. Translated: CASSPGNNYGYTF.

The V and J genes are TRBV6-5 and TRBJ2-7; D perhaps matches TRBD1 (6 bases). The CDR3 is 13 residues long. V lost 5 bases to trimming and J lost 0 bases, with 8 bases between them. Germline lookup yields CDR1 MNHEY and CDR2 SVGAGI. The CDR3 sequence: CASSTGSSYEQYF. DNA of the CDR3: TGTGCCAGCAGTACAGGGAGCTCCTACGAGCAGTACTTC.

The CDR3 is CASSLDQGSGAFF. CDR3 coding DNA: TGTGCCAGCAGCTTAGACCAGGGCTCAGGGGCTTTCTTT. V is TRBV7-2 and J is TRBJ1-1, with TRBD1 as a possible D gene (5 bases). Germline V gene lookup returns CDR1 SGHTA and CDR2 FQGNSA. The CDR3 is 13 residues long. Trimming left V 1 base short and J 11 bases short, with 14 bases between.

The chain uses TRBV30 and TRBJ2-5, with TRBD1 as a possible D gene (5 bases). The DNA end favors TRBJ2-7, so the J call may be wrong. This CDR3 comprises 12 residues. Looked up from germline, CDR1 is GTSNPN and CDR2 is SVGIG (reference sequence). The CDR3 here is CAWSDRTYEQYF. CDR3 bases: TGTGCCTGGTCCGACAGAACCTACGAGCAGTACTTC.

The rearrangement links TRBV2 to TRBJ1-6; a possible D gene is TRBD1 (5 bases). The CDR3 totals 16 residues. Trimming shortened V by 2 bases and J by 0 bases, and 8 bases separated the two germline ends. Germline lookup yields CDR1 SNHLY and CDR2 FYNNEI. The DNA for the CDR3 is TGTGCCAGCAGTGAACGGGGGACCTCCTATAATTCACCCCTCCACTTT. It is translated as CASSERGTSYNSPLHF.